The 11 T cell receptor beta chains presented below share a single source sample, sequenced in a study of T cell responses to AZD1222 COVID-19 vaccine. Clones were sequenced by immunoSEQ multiplex PCR, and TCRdb holds only the in-frame ones, with some missing. Of approximately 140,000 clones listed, 80% to 95% are singletons. Sequences were derived from peripheral blood, sampled on day 0 of MenACWY control vaccination. The receptors shown here come from an adult in good health.

The J gene is TRBJ1-5, the V gene TRBV28; no clear D. Germline assignment: CDR1 MDHEN and CDR2 SYDVKM. The V gene lost 9 bases and the J gene lost 2 bases, with 11 bases spanning the gap. The CDR3 runs to 13 residues. The CDR3 region is CASLSGGNQPQHF. Here the CDR3 DNA reads TGTGCCAGTTTATCTGGAGGCAATCAGCCCCAGCATTTT.

This clone has just a few counts. CDR3 sequence (DNA): TGTGCCAGCAGTGACGGCCGGATGAACACTGAAGCTTTCTTT. Translated, it gives CASSDGRMNTEAFF. The V call is TRBV9, the J call TRBJ1-1, with no clear D. Trimming removed 5 bases at V and 0 bases at J, with 11 bases between. The germline CDR1 and CDR2 sequences are SGDLS and YYNGEE. There are 14 residues in the CDR3.

The chain has TRBV7-9 and TRBJ2-7; the D is unclear. V was pared by 4 bases and J by 5 bases, with 12 bases between. Germline V CDR1 and CDR2: SEHNR, FQNEAQ (reference sequence). The CDR3 sequence is 13 residues long. CDR3 sequence reads: CASSSKDRHEQYF. For the CDR3, the DNA is TGTGCCAGCAGCTCTAAGGATCGCCACGAGCAGTACTTC.

The chain recombines TRBV5-1 with TRBJ2-7, with 10 nucleotides matching TRBD2. Germline assignment: CDR1 SGHRS and CDR2 YFSETQ. The J segment lost 6 bases and the V segment lost 4 bases, leaving 7 bases of the junction unmatched. The length of the CDR3 is 14 residues. CDR3 in DNA: TGCGCCAGCAGCGGGGCTAGCGGGAGATCCGAGCAGTACTTC. It yields the protein CASSGASGRSEQYF.

This chain uses TRBV27 with TRBJ2-4, with D tentatively TRBD2 (5 bases). V was cut by 1 base and J by 3 bases, with 19 bases left in between. This CDR3 spans 18 amino acids. Germline V gives CDR1 MNHEY, CDR2 SMNVEV (reference sequence). The chain's CDR3 is CASSLLPSAGRVKNIQYF. The CDR3 DNA reads as TGTGCCAGCAGTTTATTACCATCGGCGGGCCGGGTCAAAAACATTCAGTACTTC.

The V call is TRBV6-5, the J call TRBJ1-2; D is uncertain. V lost 4 bases, J lost 0 bases, and 12 bases lay in between. This CDR3 region has 15 residues. The germline CDR1 and CDR2 sequences are MNHEY and SVGAGI. CDR3 protein: CASSWAVGANYGYTF. The CDR3 DNA follows: TGTGCCAGCAGTTGGGCGGTAGGAGCTAACTATGGCTACACCTTC.

The V call is TRBV5-1, the J call TRBJ2-3; 8 positions agree with TRBD2. The germline CDR1 and CDR2 sequences are SGHRS and YFSETQ. V lost 4 bases to trimming and J lost 4 bases; unmatched junction nucleotides: 14. This CDR3 is 17 amino acids long. CDR3 loop: CASSLGLASSLADTQYF. CDR3 coding DNA: TGCGCCAGCAGCCTTGGACTAGCTTCGAGCCTGGCAGATACGCAGTATTTT.

The rearrangement uses TRBV7-3 and TRBJ2-6; D gene uncertain. CDR3 size: 18 residues. CDR1 is SGHTA, CDR2 FQGTGA, per germline. With 2 bases removed from V and 4 bases from J, the gap between germline ends came to 18 bases. The CDR3 protein is CASSLSGSASWGANVLTF. CDR3 bases: TGTGCCAGCAGCTTATCTGGAAGTGCTTCTTGGGGGGCCAACGTCCTGACTTTC.

The J gene is TRBJ1-1, the V gene TRBV19; 7 bases map to TRBD1. Germline V gene data show CDR1 as LNHDA and CDR2 as SQIVND (reference sequence). J gave up 1 base and V 5 bases, and 10 bases lay outside the gene matches. The CDR3 length is 16 residues. CDR3 loop: CASSDRDRFRNTEAFF. DNA for the CDR3: TGTGCCAGTAGTGACCGGGACAGATTCCGGAACACTGAAGCTTTCTTT.

The chain links TRBV9 to TRBJ1-1; D is ambiguous. In germline, CDR1 is SGDLS, CDR2 YYNGEE. Trimming took 0 bases from V and 0 from J, leaving 9 bases between them. This CDR3 contains 15 residues. CDR3 loop: CASSVGLLVNTEAFF. The DNA for the CDR3 is TGTGCCAGCAGCGTAGGGTTGCTAGTGAACACTGAAGCTTTCTTT.

The rearrangement joins TRBV6-5 to TRBJ2-2, with a tentative D call TRBD2 (7 bases). The V end lost 10 bases, the J end lost 8 bases, and 17 bases lay between the germline ends. Germline V CDR1 and CDR2: MNHEY, SVGAGI. This CDR3 is 13 amino acids long. Here the CDR3 reads CATLLGGAGELFF. In DNA form, the CDR3 reads TGTGCCACCCTATTGGGGGGGGCGGGGGAGCTGTTTTTT.